These 18 T cell receptor beta chains came from one sample sequenced in a study of T cell repertoires in cytomegalovirus infection. TCRdb independently ran MiXCR on the reads; one entry per CDR3 protein. This table has about 490,000 distinct CDR3 sequences, roughly 12% appearing once. Sequenced: PBMCs. These receptor sequences come from a human donor in good health (CMV status not recorded). Some clones in this sample may be carry-over from other donors' samples.

This clonotype was observed at least ten times. V is TRBV10-3 and J is TRBJ1-1; the D gene is possibly TRBD1 (6 bases). Trimming removed 7 bases from V and 5 bases from J, with 14 bases in between. The CDR3 sequence is 13 residues long. The germline V gene has CDR1 ENHRY and CDR2 SYGVKD. The CDR3 region is CAITRGRGTEAFF. Written as DNA, the CDR3 is TGTGCCATCACCCGGGGGCGGGGGACTGAAGCTTTCTTT.

This clonotype was found many times. V is TRBV2 and J is TRBJ2-3; a possible D gene is TRBD1 (6 bases). The CDR3 is 14 residues long. The V end was cut by 9 bases, the J end by 0 bases, with 13 bases between. CDR1 and CDR2 (germline): SNHLY, FYNNEI. The CDR3: CASLRDKSTDTQYF. CDR3 DNA sequence: TGTGCCAGTCTCCGGGACAAGAGCACAGATACGCAGTATTTT.

This clonotype has a count of ten or more. V usage is TRBV28 and J usage is TRBJ2-1; 9 bases map to TRBD1. This CDR3 region has 15 residues. J was trimmed by 4 bases and V by 4 bases; bases with no gene match: 5. Germline V gene sequence: CDR1 MDHEN, CDR2 SYDVKM. The CDR3 loop is CASSYRTGDYNEQFF. Here the CDR3 DNA reads TGTGCCAGCAGTTACCGGACAGGGGATTACAATGAGCAGTTCTTC.

This clonotype was seen ten or more times. The rearrangement uses TRBV7-3 and TRBJ2-1; D unresolved. Germline CDR1 is SGHTA and CDR2 is FQGTGA. V was shortened by 2 bases and J by 0 bases, with 5 bases between the two germline ends. This CDR3 is built from 14 residues. The CDR3 region has the DNA TGTGCCAGCAGCTTATTTGCCTCCTACAATGAGCAGTTCTTC. Encoded protein: CASSLFASYNEQFF.

Ten or more counts support this clonotype. This chain uses TRBV6-1 with TRBJ2-3, with 8 bases aligning to TRBD2. CDR1 and CDR2 from the germline V gene are MNHNS and SASEGT. CDR3 length equals 15 residues. V lost 7 bases and J lost 3; bases outside the gene matches: 9. The CDR3 loop is CASKDGRAGTDTQYF. The CDR3 coding sequence is TGTGCCAGCAAGGACGGGAGGGCCGGAACAGATACGCAGTATTTT.

Concerning this clonotype itself: A read error may explain this, as a much larger clone is one base away. The chain uses TRBV20-1 and TRBJ2-1; D might be TRBD2 (5 bases). Germline V gene sequence: CDR1 DFQATT, CDR2 SNEGSKA (reference sequence). The CDR3 loop spans 13 amino acids. CDR3 sequence reads: CSASGIKYNGQFF. CDR3 sequence (DNA): TGCAGTGCTTCCGGGATCAAATACAATGGGCAGTTCTTC.

The chain carries TRBV19 and TRBJ2-2; D is possibly TRBD1 (6 bases). Germline loops: CDR1 LNHDA, CDR2 SQIVND (reference sequence). The CDR3 is made up of 12 amino acids. V lost 8 bases and J 5 bases, leaving 9 bases between the germline ends. CDR3 residues: CASPDRTGELFF. The CDR3, as DNA: TGTGCCAGTCCCGACAGGACCGGGGAGCTGTTTTTT.

This clonotype was seen a handful of times. This chain connects TRBV7-9 to TRBJ1-1; no definite D call. CDR1 and CDR2 (germline): SEHNR, FQNEAQ (reference sequence). CDR3 length equals 11 residues. V was shortened by 3 bases and J by 8 bases, with 7 bases between the two germline ends. The CDR3 spells CASSFTKEAFF. The CDR3 DNA reads as TGTGCCAGCAGCTTCACAAAGGAAGCTTTCTTT.

This clonotype was detected ten times or more. V and J are TRBV20-1 and TRBJ2-1; 9 bases map to TRBD2. Per the germline V gene, CDR1 is DFQATT and CDR2 is SNEGSKA (reference sequence). Trimming at V came to 3 bases and at J to 5 bases, leaving 2 bases not matched to a gene. The CDR3 consists of 13 residues. The CDR3 loop is CSASQRGDNEQFF. The CDR3 DNA reads as TGCAGTGCTAGCCAGCGGGGGGACAATGAGCAGTTCTTC.

This clonotype was seen ten or more times. The chain recombines TRBV7-2 with TRBJ1-5, with no clear D. Germline V gene data show CDR1 as SGHTA and CDR2 as FQGNSA. The CDR3 contains 14 residues. The ends were cut back, 6 bases at V and 2 bases at J, with 11 bases in the middle. CDR3 DNA: TGTGCCAGCAGTCCGGGTCAGCGCAATCAGCCCCAGCATTTT. Residues: CASSPGQRNQPQHF.

This clonotype was detected many times. The chain uses TRBV20-1 and TRBJ2-2; D uncertain. The germline V gene encodes CDR1 DFQATT and CDR2 SNEGSKA (reference sequence). V was cut by 4 bases and J by 0 bases, with 9 bases left in between. The CDR3 has 14 amino acids. The CDR3 region is CSAKGFANTGELFF. The DNA of the CDR3 is TGCAGTGCTAAAGGGTTCGCGAACACCGGGGAGCTGTTTTTT.

This clonotype was seen repeatedly, ten times or more. CDR3 sequence reads: CASSYSQGNQPQHF. Written as DNA, the CDR3 is TGTGCCAGCAGTTACTCCCAGGGGAATCAGCCCCAGCATTTT. This chain links TRBV6-5 with TRBJ1-5; the D gene is possibly TRBD1 (6 bases). CDR1 and CDR2 (germline): MNHEY, SVGAGI. Trimming stripped 0 bases from V and 4 bases from J, with 7 bases between. There are 14 residues in the CDR3.

There are many counts of this clonotype. This sequence joins TRBV10-3 and TRBJ1-1, with 7 bases fitting TRBD1. V lost 6 bases to trimming and J lost 2 bases; unmatched junction nucleotides: 9. This CDR3 region has 15 residues. Germline V lookup: CDR1 ENHRY, CDR2 SYGVKD. The CDR3 sequence: CAIRTQGTVNTEAFF. DNA for the CDR3: TGTGCCATCAGGACTCAGGGGACAGTTAACACTGAAGCTTTCTTT.

This clonotype was counted many times. V gene TRBV11-2 combines with J gene TRBJ2-1; 12 bases map to TRBD2. Trimming at V came to 2 bases and at J to 8 bases, leaving 4 bases not matched to a gene. Germline-derived CDR1 and CDR2 are SGHAT and FQNNGV. This CDR3 is built from 15 residues. CDR3 residues: CASSLQTSGGHEQFF. The DNA of the CDR3 is TGTGCCAGCAGCTTACAGACTAGCGGGGGTCATGAGCAGTTCTTC.

This clonotype has at least ten counts. The CDR3 loop is CASSGSGGAGTDTQYF. DNA for the CDR3: TGTGCCAGCAGCGGTAGCGGGGGGGCGGGCACAGATACGCAGTATTTT. This chain links TRBV5-4 with TRBJ2-3, with TRBD2 matching over 11 bases. CDR1 and CDR2 from the germline V gene are SGHNT and YYREEE (reference sequence). The CDR3 loop spans 16 amino acids. Trimming cost V 4 bases and J 1 base; bases outside gene matches: 5.

As for this clonotype: The junction and the germline gene differ at one end; a read error may be behind it. The chain combines TRBV19 with TRBJ1-5; D remains ambiguous. Germline V gives CDR1 LNHDA, CDR2 SQIVND (reference sequence). The CDR3 covers 21 residues. CDR3 DNA: TGTGCCAGTAGTATAGAACGAGATAGTGGATCACGAGCCTATAGCAATCAGCCCCAGCACTTT. Translated: CASSIERDSGSRAYSNQPQHF.

The table lists this clonotype with a count of one. The chain joins TRBV9 to TRBJ1-5, with D possibly being TRBD1 (5 bases). This CDR3 comprises 13 residues. Trimming pared 3 bases from V and 8 bases from J, leaving 12 bases between. Per the germline V gene, CDR1 is SGDLS and CDR2 is YYNGEE. In DNA, the CDR3 is TGTGCCAGCAGCGCCGGGACGGGGGAGCCCCAGCATTTT. Its translation is CASSAGTGEPQHF.

The chain couples TRBV6-1 to TRBJ2-3; D is unclear. The CDR3 contains 14 residues. The V end was cut by 5 bases, the J end by 8 bases, with 17 bases between. CDR1 is MNHNS and CDR2 is SASEGT in the germline V gene. CDR3 DNA: TGTGCCAGCAGTTCCTTTGTAGGAACGGGTACGCAGTATTTT. Its protein is CASSSFVGTGTQYF.